This T cell receptor beta chain was recorded in a study of blood T cell repertoires in COVID-19. The wider study: PBMCs, B-cell-depleted T cells, or T cells provided the cDNA or gDNA that made up the material.

The CDR3 spans 16 residues. V gave up 3 bases and J gave up 9 bases; unmatched junction bases: 12. The V gene's germline CDR1 is MNHEY and CDR2 SVGAGI. Original processing notes: Reference gene primer amplification yielded estimated nucleated cell counts. Measured with immunoSEQ multiplex PCR; TCRdb has only the in-frame clones, and not every one. The DNA was the basis for D and trimming; V, J and clone size are from that table. Of about 90,000 clones listed, around 92% are singletons. This TCR was sampled from a man between 50 and 59 years old with COVID-19, enrolled during active disease. Specimen: peripheral blood. This chain connects TRBV6-5 to TRBJ2-1, with 9 bases matching TRBD1. CDR3 bases: TGTGCCAGCAGTTATGTTAGGCGGGACAGGGCACCTGAGCAGTTCTTC. Its protein is CASSYVRRDRAPEQFF.